This TCR beta chain originates from a study of cytomegalovirus exposure and HLA in healthy donors. Whole-study results and caveats: Later work found most CMV-associated TCR beta chains apparently HLA-restricted. Prediction of most subjects' HLA-A and HLA-B alleles by TCR beta sequences was reportedly accurate. For TCR beta chains, V- and J-gene trimming was later linked to a missense DCLRE1C variant. Sequencing depth across donors, presence/absence analyses assumed, was roughly uniform.

CDR1 KGHSH and CDR2 LQKENI come from the germline V gene. CDR3 size: 15 residues. Trimming left V 4 bases short and J 6 bases short, with 18 bases between. The PCR ran on 60 Vbeta and 13 Jbeta primers. Clones were read by immunoSEQ multiplex PCR, and TCRdb kept only the in-frame ones, dropping some. This sample has some 200,000 clones, with approximately 70% found just once. A note on this clone: Its antigen is as yet unknown.

This receptor was taken from a man aged 40-49 years in good health and CMV-seropositive. What was sequenced was PBMCs. This chain uses TRBV18 with TRBJ1-2; a possible D gene is TRBD1 (6 bases). The CDR3 sequence is CASSLGTTSQDGYTF. CDR3 DNA: TGTGCCAGCTCACTGGGGACAACCTCCCAGGATGGCTACACCTTC.